This T cell receptor (beta chain) was recorded in a study of T cell responses to AZD1222 COVID-19 vaccine. Study-wide findings and caveats: Every sample of the repertoires postdated the peak T cell response. White British ancestry dominated among donors, who included more females, and clonal diversity was possibly underestimated. The study found Spike-specific TCR breadth and depth rose after two AZD1222 doses.

With respect to this clone: Its specificity is unknown.

The CDR3 sequence is 12 residues long. Trimming removed 4 bases at V and 4 bases at J, with 7 bases between. The germline V gene has CDR1 SGHTA and CDR2 FQGNSA. TCRdb's copy holds only in-frame clones and misses some; the assay was immunoSEQ multiplex PCR. Of about 99,000 clones in the sample, around nine tenths were seen once. The V gene is TRBV7-2, the J gene TRBJ1-1, with D possibly TRBD1 on 6 matching bases. Sequencing was performed on peripheral blood, taken on day 0 of AZD1222 vaccination. This clonotype originated in an adult in good health. The chain's CDR3 is CASSSQGTEAFF. CDR3 DNA sequence: TGTGCCAGCAGCTCACAGGGCACTGAAGCTTTCTTT.